The sequence of this TCR beta chain was determined in a study of shared clonotypes between healthy human individuals. The overall study: Three plates were used per donor for CD4 naive, three for CD4 memory, two for CD8 naive and one for CD8 memory. Study-level findings and limits: Non-shared clonotypes had lower generation probabilities than those shared by all four donors.

Each subset's genomic DNA was split evenly across several immunoSEQ plates. This table comes from immunoSEQ multiplex PCR, and its TCRdb copy is limited to in-frame clones, with some not included. The table has 2 million to 2.5 million clones, roughly 91% seen once. Naive CD8 cells comprised CD45RO-negative, CCR7-positively selected cells, excluding terminally differentiated effector memory CD45RA+ cells. The V and J ends lost 4 bases and 10 bases, in that order; junction bases with no gene match: 4. The CDR3 spans 14 residues. The germline gives CDR1 SGHVS, CDR2 FQNEAQ. About this clone itself: The antigen is unknown.

The material sequenced was naive CD8+ T cells from PBMCs. The chain uses TRBV7-8 and TRBJ2-1, with 13 bases matching TRBD2. This receptor was taken from a man younger than 35 in good health. Some clones in this sample may be carry-over from other donors' samples. CDR3 DNA: TGTGCCAGCAGCTGGGGACTAGCGGGGCCGGAGCAGTTCTTC. Its protein product is CASSWGLAGPEQFF.